This is a list of T cell receptor beta chains from one sample in a study of cytomegalovirus exposure and HLA in healthy donors. Only in-frame clones appear in the TCRdb table, and some are missing; sequencing was by immunoSEQ multiplex PCR. The sample lists about 120,000 clones, 76% occurring once. Sequencing used PBMCs. The receptor source for this set is a woman between 40 and 55 years old in good health and CMV-seropositive. Both conserved end residues are part of each CDR3.

V: TRBV4-1; length: 18; CDR3: CASSLTGASRGSYNEQFF
V: TRBV19; length: 15; CDR3: CASRHPGQGFYGYTF
V: TRBV6-1; length: 15; CDR3: CASSPLAGVAGELFF
V: TRBV9; length: 14; CDR3: CASSPSAGSDEQFF
V: TRBV29-1; length: 12; CDR3: CSVGPGPYEQYF
V: TRBV29-1; length: 13; CDR3: CSAGTSGTDTQYF
V: TRBV5-4; length: 13; CDR3: CASSTVVGTEAFF
V: TRBV12-5; length: 13; CDR3: CASGQISGNTIYF
V: TRBV6-5; length: 16; CDR3: CASSSRLAGGNNEQFF
V: TRBV6-1; length: 14; CDR3: CAGDSGGAVDTQYF
V: TRBV6-5; length: 15; CDR3: CASSSGGGGNQPQHF
V: TRBV7-9; length: 15; CDR3: CASSPGQGAKYEQYF
V: TRBV7-9; length: 17; CDR3: CASSLYGGRAYTGELFF
V: TRBV6-5; length: 14; CDR3: CARERQGAYNEQFF
V: TRBV28; length: 12; CDR3: CASSGQGQEQYF
V: TRBV4-2; length: 14; CDR3: CASSQESITDTQYF
V: TRBV6-5; length: 14; CDR3: CASSLAGSYNEQFF
V: TRBV5-1; length: 12; CDR3: CASSSDLSVLFF
V: TRBV10-3; length: 14; CDR3: CAISESSGTYGYTF
V: TRBV4-1; length: 13; CDR3: CASSPDRGTEAFF
V: TRBV2; length: 15; CDR3: CASSPDSLSGNTIYF
V: TRBV19; length: 14; CDR3: CASNRDSLNSPLHF
V: TRBV5-1; length: 17; CDR3: CASSPFLRDRDGSPLHF
V: TRBV6-1; length: 16; CDR3: CASSEATEGAGEPQHF
V: TRBV5-1; length: 17; CDR3: CASRGSALAGWAGEQFF
V: TRBV6-6; length: 12; CDR3: CASSSDSYEQYF
V: TRBV2; length: 13; CDR3: CASSGQENYGYTF
V: TRBV7-9; length: 13; CDR3: CASSLRRGNTQYF
V: TRBV19; length: 17; CDR3: CASSITGGVTGANVLTF
V: TRBV5-4; length: 13; CDR3: CASSSGTTYEQYF